A single sample is the source of the 13 T cell receptor beta chains below, sequenced in a study of read filtering for tumor transcriptome and immune sequencing. From around 0.4 ug of RNA, a library with molecular barcoded alpha/delta and beta/gamma adaptors was made. TCRdb called the reads again in MiXCR, with one record for every CDR3 protein. Of 35,000 to 50,000 distinct CDR3 sequences listed, 10% to 15% are singletons. The sequenced sample consisted of a population of CD138-negative cells sorted from bone marrow. These receptors were collected from a donor over 35 with multiple myeloma.

This clonotype was counted at least ten times. V gene TRBV7-2 combines with J gene TRBJ2-7; a weak D match, TRBD1 (5 bases). Trimming shortened V by 7 bases and J by 4 bases, and 23 bases separated the two germline ends. Per the germline V gene, CDR1 is SGHTA and CDR2 is FQGNSA. The CDR3 extends over 16 amino acids. The CDR3 reads CASTMGGAQSRYEQYF. In nucleotides, the CDR3 is TGTGCCAGCACCATGGGTGGGGCTCAAAGCCGTTACGAGCAGTACTTC.

With respect to this clonotype: This could be a read error, since a much larger clone is one nucleotide away. J is TRBJ2-3 and V is TRBV29-1; 7 bases align to TRBD2. This CDR3 contains 15 residues. Per the germline V gene, CDR1 is SQVTM and CDR2 is ANQGSEA. CDR3 amino acids: CSVEGGDYGIDTPYF. CDR3 nucleotides: TGCAGCGTTGAGGGGGGGGACTACGGTATAGATACGCCGTATTTT.

Turning to this clonotype: Because it lacks the conserved phenylalanine or tryptophan at the end, this CDR3 is likely a read error. The chain combines TRBV11-2 with TRBJ1-2, with D possibly TRBD1 on 5 matching bases. Trimming stripped 5 bases from V and 4 bases from J, with 8 bases between. The CDR3 runs to 12 residues. The germline gives CDR1 SGHAT, CDR2 FQNNGV. In DNA, the CDR3 is TGTGCCAGCAGCCGGGGGGGCTATGGCTACACCTCC. Translated, it gives CASSRGGYGYTS.

This clonotype was seen only a few times. A read error is likely here: a far larger clone is one base away. V gene TRBV7-9 combines with J gene TRBJ1-4; D is unresolved. The J call is uncertain, as TRBJ2-3 better fits the DNA end. CDR3 length: 13 amino acids. From germline, CDR1 is SEHNR and CDR2 FQNEAQ (reference sequence). CDR3 in amino acids: CASSPPVGSTQYF. DNA for the CDR3: TGTGCCAGCAGCCCACCGGTAGGTTCTACGCAGTATTTT.

Ten or more counts support this clonotype. V gene TRBV12-3 or TRBV12-4 combines with J gene TRBJ1-1; possible D gene TRBD1, 5 bases. The CDR3 contains 13 residues. V lost 8 bases and J 4 bases, leaving 14 bases between the germline ends. The CDR3 nucleotides are TGTGCCAGCGGAGGGGACTCGTCCACTGAAGCTTTCTTT. Translated, it gives CASGGDSSTEAFF.

There are a few counts of this clonotype. A clone one base away is much larger, so this may be a read error. This sequence joins TRBV29-1 and TRBJ2-1; no reliable D call. The V gene's germline CDR1 is SQVTM and CDR2 ANQGSEA. There are 13 residues in the CDR3. This chain's CDR3 is CSVVTETYNGQFF. CDR3 bases: TGCAGCGTTGTCACGGAAACCTACAATGGGCAGTTCTTC.

This clonotype came up many times. V and J are TRBV6-1 and TRBJ1-1, with D perhaps matching TRBD1 (6 bases). The CDR3 sequence is 16 residues long. Germline V lookup: CDR1 MNHNS, CDR2 SASEGT. V was cut by 8 bases and J by 2 bases, with 21 bases left in between. CDR3 DNA sequence: TGTGCCAGCCAACCACTCGTCAGGGGAACTAACACTGAAGCTTTCTTT. Protein product: CASQPLVRGTNTEAFF.

V usage is TRBV19 and J usage is TRBJ2-7, with TRBD2 matching over 7 bases. After removal of 1 base from V and 11 bases from J, the junction contained 11 bases not matched to a gene. In germline, CDR1 is LNHDA, CDR2 SQIVND (reference sequence). The CDR3 runs to 14 residues. Here the CDR3 reads CASSIGPAGSGEYF. The CDR3 bases are TGTGCCAGTAGTATAGGCCCAGCGGGAAGTGGAGAGTACTTC.

This clonotype was recorded at least ten times. The rearrangement joins TRBV20-1 to TRBJ2-3; D uncertain. CDR3 length equals 12 residues. V lost 7 bases, J lost 7 bases, and 15 bases lay in between. The germline V gene encodes CDR1 DFQATT and CDR2 SNEGSKA (reference sequence). The CDR3 DNA reads as TGCAGTGTTGGTAGTCCCCAAAATACGCAGTATTTT. This gives the protein CSVGSPQNTQYF.

This clonotype was observed a few times. The genes are TRBV7-6 and TRBJ2-1; 10 nucleotides line up with TRBD2. CDR1 and CDR2 (germline): SGHVS, FNYEAQ. CDR3 size: 16 residues. J was trimmed by 2 bases and V by 4 bases; bases with no gene match: 5. The CDR3 bases are TGTGCCAGCAGCTGGGGTAGCGGGGGGACCTACAATGAGCAGTTCTTC. Protein sequence: CASSWGSGGTYNEQFF.

In this sample, this clonotype turned up once. A much larger clone is a single base away; this may be a read error. This chain links TRBV7-2 with TRBJ2-5; the D gene could be TRBD1 or TRBD2 (5 bases each). This CDR3 has 15 amino acids. Germline CDR1 reads SGHTA; CDR2 reads FQGNSA. The CDR3 nucleotides read TGTGCCAGCAGCCCCCTCATCAGTGGGGGAGAGACCCGGTACTTC. It specifies CASSPLISGGETRYF.

V gene TRBV6-1 combines with J gene TRBJ1-3; D unresolved. The CDR3 runs 19 residues. Trimming took 2 bases from V and 4 from J, leaving 24 bases between them. Germline V gene sequence: CDR1 MNHNS, CDR2 SASEGT. The CDR3 nucleotides are TGTGCCAGCAGTGAATTCCCGGGAAATATCTTGGCCAGCGGAAACACCATATATTTT. Encoded protein: CASSEFPGNILASGNTIYF.

This clonotype was counted between two and nine times. The rearrangement links TRBV11-2 to TRBJ2-1, with D perhaps matching TRBD2 (6 bases). The V end was cut by 3 bases, the J end by 9 bases, with 12 bases between. The CDR3 contains 13 residues. CDR1 is SGHAT, CDR2 FQNNGV, per germline. The CDR3 protein is CASSFEMGGEQFF. In DNA, the CDR3 is TGTGCCAGCAGCTTTGAAATGGGGGGTGAGCAGTTCTTC.